This T cell receptor beta chain is from a study of human versus mouse CDR3 diversity and MHC coevolution. Findings and caveats of the study: Human T cells underwent selection on several different MHC II alleles. Roughly 1.5 million TCR beta clonotypes were estimated for humans, the largest repertoire.

Some clones are missing from TCRdb's copy, which holds only in-frame ones; the method was immunoSEQ multiplex PCR. The table lists about 83,000 clones, about 90% of them singletons. The V end was cut by 3 bases, the J end by 0 bases, with 13 bases between. The germline V gene encodes CDR1 SGHNT and CDR2 YYREEE (reference sequence). The CDR3 length is 16 residues. In this sample, this clone turned up a few times. Its matching antigen is unknown. The rearrangement joins TRBV5-4 to TRBJ1-3; D ambiguous. The clonotype originates from a person aged 25 to 75 in good health. The sequencing sample was made of naive CD4+ T cells from blood. The subset: CD45RO-negative CD62L-positive naive CD4 T cells. CDR3 nucleotide sequence: TGTGCCAGCAGCTCCCCCGGGGAAATCTCTGGAAACACCATATATTTT. Its translation: CASSSPGEISGNTIYF.